Below, 10 T cell receptor beta chains from the same sample are listed, as sequenced in a study of cytomegalovirus exposure and HLA in healthy donors. The PCR was carried out with 60 Vbeta primers and 13 Jbeta primers. TCRdb keeps only in-frame clones here, not all; method: immunoSEQ multiplex PCR. The table lists over 150,000 clones, about three quarters of them singletons. Sequencing was performed on PBMCs. All receptors come from a woman between 40 and 55 years old in good health and CMV-seronegative.

The chain couples TRBV28 to TRBJ2-4; no definite D call. CDR1 and CDR2 (germline): MDHEN, SYDVKM. Deletions cut 10 bases from V and 0 bases from J, with 13 bases between. The CDR3 runs to 14 residues. The CDR3 sequence: CATLEDLAKNIQYF. CDR3 in DNA: TGTGCCACCCTTGAAGACTTAGCCAAAAACATTCAGTACTTC.

With regard to this clone: Other DNA sequences in this specimen translate into the identical CDR3. V usage is TRBV4-2 and J usage is TRBJ2-3, with TRBD2 matching over 8 bases. The V gene's germline CDR1 is LGHNA and CDR2 YNFKEQ. The CDR3 runs 15 residues. V shed 7 bases and J 4 bases; nucleotides not matched to a gene: 10. CDR3 nucleotides: TGTGCCAGCACCCGACTGGCGGGGGGAGCAGATACGCAGTATTTT. The encoded protein is CASTRLAGGADTQYF.

V usage is TRBV6-1 and J usage is TRBJ2-5, with 9 positions matching TRBD2. Germline lookup yields CDR1 MNHNS and CDR2 SASEGT. The CDR3 loop spans 15 amino acids. The V and J ends lost 8 bases and 5 bases, in that order; junction bases with no gene match: 12. CDR3 sequence (DNA): TGTGCCAGCCATAATAGCGGGAGAGCGGGGGAGACCCAGTACTTC. Its translation is CASHNSGRAGETQYF.

The chain has TRBV7-9 and TRBJ1-2; 7 nucleotides match TRBD1. This CDR3 region has 14 residues. The germline CDR1 and CDR2 sequences are SEHNR and FQNEAQ (reference sequence). The trim removed 4 bases at V and 4 bases at J, leaving 6 bases unmatched. The CDR3 nucleotides are TGTGCCAGCAGCTCCGCGGACAGGTCCTATGGCTACACCTTC. Protein product: CASSSADRSYGYTF.

This chain uses TRBV30 with TRBJ1-3, with TRBD1 as a possible D gene (6 bases). The germline V and J ends were trimmed by 5 bases and 4 bases, with 18 bases remaining between them. CDR1 and CDR2 (germline): GTSNPN, SVGIG (reference sequence). The CDR3 covers 15 residues. CDR3 DNA: TGTGCCTGGGGGGTAGGGGGGGCGCCGGGAAACACCATATATTTT. This gives the protein CAWGVGGAPGNTIYF.

V usage is TRBV11-2 and J usage is TRBJ2-2, with D possibly matching TRBD2 (6 bases). CDR1 and CDR2 from the germline V gene are SGHAT and FQNNGV. The CDR3 spans 15 residues. The CDR3 reads CVWGGAVRNTGELFF. The CDR3 bases are TGTGTCTGGGGAGGAGCAGTCCGAAACACCGGGGAGCTGTTTTTT.

This clone came up a few times. The chain carries TRBV6-5 and TRBJ2-7; the match to TRBD1 covers 8 bases. V shed 8 bases and J 0 bases; nucleotides not matched to a gene: 6. CDR3 size: 14 residues. In germline, CDR1 is MNHEY, CDR2 SVGAGI. CDR3 nucleotide sequence: TGTGCCAGCCGGAGAACAGGGGGCTCCTACGAGCAGTACTTC. Its translation is CASRRTGGSYEQYF.

The chain recombines TRBV7-9 with TRBJ1-1; TRBD1 matches at 7 bases. From germline, CDR1 is SEHNR and CDR2 FQNEAQ (reference sequence). V trimming: 5 bases; J trimming: 1 base; junction bases outside the gene matches: 13. The CDR3 has 17 residues. The CDR3 loop is CASSTPRGGRRNTEAFF. In DNA, the CDR3 is TGTGCCAGCAGCACGCCCAGAGGGGGCAGAAGGAACACTGAAGCTTTCTTT.

The chain is built from TRBV5-8 and TRBJ2-2, with 13 bases identical to TRBD2. Unmatched junction bases numbered 4, after V lost 3 bases and J lost 2 bases. Germline V gives CDR1 SGHTS, CDR2 YDEGEE. The CDR3 consists of 17 residues. CDR3 nucleotide sequence: TGTGCCAGCAGCTCGGGACTAGCGGGAATAAACACCGGGGAGCTGTTTTTT. Its protein product is CASSSGLAGINTGELFF.

The CDR3, as DNA: TGCGCCAGCAGTCTCAGACAGGTTAATGAAAAACTGTTTTTT. Its protein is CASSLRQVNEKLFF. The chain links TRBV23-1 to TRBJ1-4; possibly TRBD1 for D (6 bases). TRBV23-1 is given ORF status, its function remaining uncertain. V lost 4 bases and J lost 4, with 10 bases in between. The CDR3 loop spans 14 amino acids.